This TCR beta chain was captured by sequencing in a study of shared clonotypes between healthy human individuals. Overall study results and limits: Donors were few, which limited the genetic and exposure-history diversity represented. Sequencing depth was a factor that was expected to affect clonotype sharing among donors.

Per germline, CDR1 LNHNV and CDR2 YYDKDF (reference sequence). This CDR3 comprises 15 residues. V lost 0 bases to trimming and J lost 0 bases, with 5 bases between them. Method: immunoSEQ multiplex PCR; TCRdb's copy keeps in-frame clones and lacks some. The data show 560,000 or so clones, approximately 96% seen once. Naive CD8 isolation took CD45RO-negative cells positively selected for CCR7 and excluded terminally differentiated effector memory CD45RA+ cells. The study drew all its donors from Caucasian adults living in Nashville, Tennessee. Concerning this clone: The target antigen is unknown.

The sequenced sample consisted of naive CD8+ T cells sorted from blood. The sequence was collected from a woman in her 30s in good health. The chain couples TRBV15 to TRBJ2-2; no clear D gene. This chain's CDR3 is CATSREFTNTGELFF. CDR3 nucleotides: TGTGCCACCAGCAGAGAGTTCACGAACACCGGGGAGCTGTTTTTT.